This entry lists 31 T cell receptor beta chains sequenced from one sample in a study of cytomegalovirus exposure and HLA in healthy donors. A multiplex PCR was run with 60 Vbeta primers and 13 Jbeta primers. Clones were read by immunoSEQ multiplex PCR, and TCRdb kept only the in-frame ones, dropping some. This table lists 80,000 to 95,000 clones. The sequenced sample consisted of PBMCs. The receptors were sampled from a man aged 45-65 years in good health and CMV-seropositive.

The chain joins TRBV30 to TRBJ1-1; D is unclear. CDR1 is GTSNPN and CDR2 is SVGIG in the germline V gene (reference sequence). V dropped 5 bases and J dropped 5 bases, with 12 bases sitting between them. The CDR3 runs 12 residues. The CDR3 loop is CAWGVLGTEAFF. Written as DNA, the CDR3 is TGTGCCTGGGGAGTGTTAGGAACTGAAGCTTTCTTT.

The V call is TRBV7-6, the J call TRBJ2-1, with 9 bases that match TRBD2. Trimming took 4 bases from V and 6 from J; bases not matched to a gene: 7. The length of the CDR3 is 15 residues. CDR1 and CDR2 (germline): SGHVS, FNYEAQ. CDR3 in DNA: TGTGCCAGCAGCTCCCTAGCGGGGACCGTCAATGAGCAGTTCTTC. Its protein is CASSSLAGTVNEQFF.

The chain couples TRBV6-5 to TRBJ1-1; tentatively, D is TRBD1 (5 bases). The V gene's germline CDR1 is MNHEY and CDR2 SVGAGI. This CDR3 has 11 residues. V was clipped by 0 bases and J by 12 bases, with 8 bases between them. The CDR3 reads CASSYSGGTFF. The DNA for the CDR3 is TGTGCCAGCAGTTACTCCGGGGGAACTTTCTTT.

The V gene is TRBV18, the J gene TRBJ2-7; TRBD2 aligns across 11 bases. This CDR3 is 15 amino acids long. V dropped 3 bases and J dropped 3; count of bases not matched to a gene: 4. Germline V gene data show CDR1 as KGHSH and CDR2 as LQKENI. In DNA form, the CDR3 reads TGTGCCAGCTCACCTGGGCTAGCGGGAGGCTACGAGCAGTACTTC. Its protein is CASSPGLAGGYEQYF.

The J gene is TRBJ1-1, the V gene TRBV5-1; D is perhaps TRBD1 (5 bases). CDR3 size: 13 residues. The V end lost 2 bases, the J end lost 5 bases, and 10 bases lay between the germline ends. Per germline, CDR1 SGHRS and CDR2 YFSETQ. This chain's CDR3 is CASSFGGRTEAFF. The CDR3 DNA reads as TGCGCCAGCAGCTTCGGGGGGAGGACTGAAGCTTTCTTT. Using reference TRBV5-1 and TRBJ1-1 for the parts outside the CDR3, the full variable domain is KAGVTQTPRYLIKTRGQQVTLSCSPISGHRSVSWYQQTPGQGLQFLFEYFSETQRNKGNFPGRFSGRQFSNSRSEMNVSTLELGDSALYLCASSFGGRTEAFFGQGTRLTVV.

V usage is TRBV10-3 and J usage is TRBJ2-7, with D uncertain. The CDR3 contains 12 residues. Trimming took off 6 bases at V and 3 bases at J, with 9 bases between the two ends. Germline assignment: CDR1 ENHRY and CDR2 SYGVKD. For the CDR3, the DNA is TGTGCCATCAGGAGGAGTGGCTACGAGCAGTACTTC. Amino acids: CAIRRSGYEQYF.

Here the CDR3 DNA reads TGTGCCAGCGCAGGGGGCATAGGGAACTATGGCTACACCTTC. Protein sequence: CASAGGIGNYGYTF. V and J are TRBV27 and TRBJ1-2, with 8 nucleotides matching TRBD1. Trimming cost V 8 bases and J 2 bases; bases outside gene matches: 7. Germline V CDR1 and CDR2: MNHEY, SMNVEV (reference sequence). This CDR3 comprises 14 residues.

CDR3 loop: CASSQTGVQYF. The CDR3 coding sequence is TGCGCCAGCAGCCAGACCGGGGTTCAGTACTTC. The chain has TRBV4-3 and TRBJ2-4, with D possibly being TRBD2 (5 bases). V lost 3 bases to trimming and J lost 11 bases, with 8 bases between them. Per germline, CDR1 LGHNA and CDR2 YSLEER. This CDR3 comprises 11 residues.

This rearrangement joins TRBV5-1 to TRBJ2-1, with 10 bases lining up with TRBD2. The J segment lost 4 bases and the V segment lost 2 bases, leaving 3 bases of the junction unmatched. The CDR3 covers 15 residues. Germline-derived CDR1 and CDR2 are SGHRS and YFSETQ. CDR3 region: CASSFAGLAYNEQFF. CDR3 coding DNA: TGCGCCAGCAGCTTTGCGGGACTAGCGTACAATGAGCAGTTCTTC.

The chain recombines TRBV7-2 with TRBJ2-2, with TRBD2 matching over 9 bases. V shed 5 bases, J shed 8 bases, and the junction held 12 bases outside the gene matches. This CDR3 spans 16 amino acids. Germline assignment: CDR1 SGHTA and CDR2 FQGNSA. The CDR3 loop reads CASSKLAGAQVGELFF. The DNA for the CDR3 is TGTGCCAGCAGCAAATTAGCGGGAGCTCAGGTTGGGGAGCTGTTTTTT.

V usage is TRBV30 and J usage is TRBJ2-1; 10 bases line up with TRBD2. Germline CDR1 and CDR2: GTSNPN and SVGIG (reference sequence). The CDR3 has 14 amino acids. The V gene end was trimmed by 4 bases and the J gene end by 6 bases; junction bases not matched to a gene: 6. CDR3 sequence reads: CAWTLGLAVNEQFF. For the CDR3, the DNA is TGTGCCTGGACCCTCGGACTAGCGGTCAATGAGCAGTTCTTC.

Written as DNA, the CDR3 is TGTGCCAGCAGCTTGGGGGCAGGGGGCCTCACTGAAGCTTTCTTT. Protein sequence: CASSLGAGGLTEAFF. V and J are TRBV5-4 and TRBJ1-1; 8 nucleotides align to TRBD1. CDR3 length: 15 amino acids. Losses at the gene ends were 0 bases for V and 4 bases for J; bases not matched to a gene: 5. Per germline, CDR1 SGHNT and CDR2 YYREEE (reference sequence).

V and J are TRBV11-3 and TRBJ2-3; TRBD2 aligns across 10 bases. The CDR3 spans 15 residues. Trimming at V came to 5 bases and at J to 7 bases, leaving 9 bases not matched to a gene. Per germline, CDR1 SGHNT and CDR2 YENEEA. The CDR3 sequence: CASSLLAGIGHTQYF. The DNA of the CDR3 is TGTGCCAGCAGCCTACTAGCGGGAATTGGACATACGCAGTATTTT.

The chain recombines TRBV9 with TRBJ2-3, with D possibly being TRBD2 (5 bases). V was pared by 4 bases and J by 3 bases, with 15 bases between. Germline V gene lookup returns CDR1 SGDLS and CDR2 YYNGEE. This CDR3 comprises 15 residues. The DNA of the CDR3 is TGTGCCAGCAGCCTACGGGATTGGGGAACAGATACGCAGTATTTT. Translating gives CASSLRDWGTDTQYF.

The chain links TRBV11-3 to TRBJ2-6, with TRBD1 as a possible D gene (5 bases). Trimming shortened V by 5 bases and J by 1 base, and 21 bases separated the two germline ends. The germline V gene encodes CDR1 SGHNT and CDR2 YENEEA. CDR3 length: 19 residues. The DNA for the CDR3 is TGTGCCAGCAGCCTTAGTGGTTGGGGCTTGGAGTCTGGGGCCAACGTCCTGACTTTC. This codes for CASSLSGWGLESGANVLTF.

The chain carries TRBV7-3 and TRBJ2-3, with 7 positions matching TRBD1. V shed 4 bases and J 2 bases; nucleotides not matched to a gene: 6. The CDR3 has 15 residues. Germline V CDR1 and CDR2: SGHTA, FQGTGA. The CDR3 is CASSSQGRYTDTQYF. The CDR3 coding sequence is TGTGCCAGCAGCTCACAGGGGCGATACACAGATACGCAGTATTTT.

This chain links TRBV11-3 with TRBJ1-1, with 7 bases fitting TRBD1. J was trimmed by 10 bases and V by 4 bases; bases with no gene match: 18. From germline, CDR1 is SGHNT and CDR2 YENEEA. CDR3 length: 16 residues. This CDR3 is CASSSIPRDSPTGAFF. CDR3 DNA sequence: TGTGCCAGCAGCTCAATTCCCCGGGACAGTCCAACAGGAGCTTTCTTT.

The CDR3: CASSQGLEAFF. DNA for the CDR3: TGTGCCAGTAGCCAGGGGTTAGAAGCTTTCTTT. J is TRBJ1-1 and V is TRBV19; possibly TRBD1 for D (6 bases). V gave up 6 bases and J gave up 8 bases, with 10 bases separating them. The CDR3 length is 11 residues. From germline, CDR1 is LNHDA and CDR2 SQIVND (reference sequence).

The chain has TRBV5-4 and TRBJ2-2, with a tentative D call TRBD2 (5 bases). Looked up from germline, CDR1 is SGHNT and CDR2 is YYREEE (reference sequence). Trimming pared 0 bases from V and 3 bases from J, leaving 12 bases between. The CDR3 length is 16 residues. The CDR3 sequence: CASSLGGLGDTGELFF. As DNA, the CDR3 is TGTGCCAGCAGCTTGGGAGGGCTAGGCGACACCGGGGAGCTGTTTTTT.

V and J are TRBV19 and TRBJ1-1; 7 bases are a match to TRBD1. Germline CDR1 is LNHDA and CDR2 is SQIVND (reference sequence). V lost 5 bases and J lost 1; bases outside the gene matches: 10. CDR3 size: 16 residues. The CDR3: CASSRTGQGTNTEAFF. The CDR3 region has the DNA TGTGCCAGTAGTCGGACAGGTCAGGGGACGAACACTGAAGCTTTCTTT.

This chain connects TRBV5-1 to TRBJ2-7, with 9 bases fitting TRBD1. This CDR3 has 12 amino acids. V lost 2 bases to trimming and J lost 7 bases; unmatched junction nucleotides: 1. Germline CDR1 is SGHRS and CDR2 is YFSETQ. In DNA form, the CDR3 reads TGCGCCAGCAGCTTTGACAGGGGGGAGCAGTACGTC. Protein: CASSFDRGEQYV.

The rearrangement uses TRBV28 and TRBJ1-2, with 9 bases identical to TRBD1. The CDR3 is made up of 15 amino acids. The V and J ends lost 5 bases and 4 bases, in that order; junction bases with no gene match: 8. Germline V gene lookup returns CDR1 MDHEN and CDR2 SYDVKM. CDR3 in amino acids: CASSRPGQGFYGYTF. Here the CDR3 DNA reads TGTGCCAGCAGTCGACCGGGACAGGGTTTCTATGGCTACACCTTC.

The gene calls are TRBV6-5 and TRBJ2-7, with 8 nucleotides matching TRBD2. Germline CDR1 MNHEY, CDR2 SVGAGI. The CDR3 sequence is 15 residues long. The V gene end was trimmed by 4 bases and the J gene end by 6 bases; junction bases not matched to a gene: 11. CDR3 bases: TGTGCCAGCAGTTCACCCCGGGGGGGCTTGGGCGAGCAGTACGTC. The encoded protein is CASSSPRGGLGEQYV.

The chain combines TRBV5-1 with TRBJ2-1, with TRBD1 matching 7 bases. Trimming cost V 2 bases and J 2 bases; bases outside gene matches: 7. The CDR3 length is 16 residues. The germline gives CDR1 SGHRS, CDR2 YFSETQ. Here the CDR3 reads CASSFSAGGAYNEQFF. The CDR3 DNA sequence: TGCGCCAGCAGCTTTTCGGCAGGGGGAGCCTACAATGAGCAGTTCTTC.

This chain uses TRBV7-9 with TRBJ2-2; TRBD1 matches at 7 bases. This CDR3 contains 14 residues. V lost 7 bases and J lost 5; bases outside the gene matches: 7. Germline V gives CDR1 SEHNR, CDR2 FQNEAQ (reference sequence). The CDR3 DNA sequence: TGTGCCAGCACCTTGGACAGGAGGACCGGGGAGCTGTTTTTT. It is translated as CASTLDRRTGELFF.

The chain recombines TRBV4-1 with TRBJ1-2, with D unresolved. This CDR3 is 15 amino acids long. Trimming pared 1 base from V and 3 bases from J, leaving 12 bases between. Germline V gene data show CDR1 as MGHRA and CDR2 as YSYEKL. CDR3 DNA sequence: TGCGCCAGCAGCCAAGGTGGTCAGCGCTACTATGGCTACACCTTC. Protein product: CASSQGGQRYYGYTF.

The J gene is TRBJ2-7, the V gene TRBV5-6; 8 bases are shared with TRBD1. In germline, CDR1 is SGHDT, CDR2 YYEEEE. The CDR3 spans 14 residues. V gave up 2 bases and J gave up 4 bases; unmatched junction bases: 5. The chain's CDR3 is CASSLGGQGYEQYF. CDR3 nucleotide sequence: TGTGCCAGCAGCTTAGGTGGACAGGGTTACGAGCAGTACTTC.

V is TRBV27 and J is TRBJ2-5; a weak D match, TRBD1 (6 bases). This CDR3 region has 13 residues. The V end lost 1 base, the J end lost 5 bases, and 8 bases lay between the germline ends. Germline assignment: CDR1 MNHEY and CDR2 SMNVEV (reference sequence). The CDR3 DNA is TGTGCCAGCAGTTTATACAGGGAGGAGACCCAGTACTTC. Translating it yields CASSLYREETQYF.

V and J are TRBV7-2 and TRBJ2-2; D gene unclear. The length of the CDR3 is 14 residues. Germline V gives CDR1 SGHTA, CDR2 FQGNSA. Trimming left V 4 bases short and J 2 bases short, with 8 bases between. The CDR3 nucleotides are TGTGCCAGCAGCTCTACAGAAAACACCGGGGAGCTGTTTTTT. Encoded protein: CASSSTENTGELFF. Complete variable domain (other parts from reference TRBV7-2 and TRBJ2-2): GAGVSQSPSNKVTEKGKDVELRCDPISGHTALYWYRQSLGQGLEFLIYFQGNSAPDKSGLPSDRFSAERTGGSVSTLTIQRTQQEDSAVYLCASSSTENTGELFFGEGSRLTVL.

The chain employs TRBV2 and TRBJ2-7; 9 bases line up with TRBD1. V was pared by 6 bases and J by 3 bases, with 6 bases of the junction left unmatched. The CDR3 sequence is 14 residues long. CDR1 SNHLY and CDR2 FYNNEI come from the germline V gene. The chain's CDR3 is CASSRQGDYYEQYF. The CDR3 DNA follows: TGTGCCAGCAGCCGACAGGGGGATTACTACGAGCAGTACTTC.

CDR3 amino acids: CASSRTTGGYGYTF. CDR3 DNA: TGTGCCAGCAGCCGAACGACAGGGGGCTATGGCTACACCTTC. The chain uses TRBV7-2 and TRBJ1-2, with 9 bases identical to TRBD1. Germline assignment: CDR1 SGHTA and CDR2 FQGNSA. Trimming cost V 5 bases and J 4 bases; bases outside gene matches: 5. The CDR3 has 14 amino acids.